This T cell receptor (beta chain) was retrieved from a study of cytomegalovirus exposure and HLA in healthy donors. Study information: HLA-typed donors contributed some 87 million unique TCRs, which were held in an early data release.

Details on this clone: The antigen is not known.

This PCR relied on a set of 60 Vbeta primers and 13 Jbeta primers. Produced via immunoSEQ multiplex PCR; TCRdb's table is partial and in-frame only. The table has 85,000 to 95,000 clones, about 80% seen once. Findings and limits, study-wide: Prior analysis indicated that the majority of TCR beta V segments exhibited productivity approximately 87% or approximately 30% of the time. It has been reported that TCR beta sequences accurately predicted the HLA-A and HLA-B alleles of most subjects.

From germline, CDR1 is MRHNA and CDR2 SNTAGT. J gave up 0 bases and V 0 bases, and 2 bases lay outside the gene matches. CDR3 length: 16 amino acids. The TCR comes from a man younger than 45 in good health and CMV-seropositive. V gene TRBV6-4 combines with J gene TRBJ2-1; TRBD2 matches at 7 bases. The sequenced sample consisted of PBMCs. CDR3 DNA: TGTGCCAGCAGTGACTCGGGAGGGTCCTCCTACAATGAGCAGTTCTTC. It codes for CASSDSGGSSYNEQFF.